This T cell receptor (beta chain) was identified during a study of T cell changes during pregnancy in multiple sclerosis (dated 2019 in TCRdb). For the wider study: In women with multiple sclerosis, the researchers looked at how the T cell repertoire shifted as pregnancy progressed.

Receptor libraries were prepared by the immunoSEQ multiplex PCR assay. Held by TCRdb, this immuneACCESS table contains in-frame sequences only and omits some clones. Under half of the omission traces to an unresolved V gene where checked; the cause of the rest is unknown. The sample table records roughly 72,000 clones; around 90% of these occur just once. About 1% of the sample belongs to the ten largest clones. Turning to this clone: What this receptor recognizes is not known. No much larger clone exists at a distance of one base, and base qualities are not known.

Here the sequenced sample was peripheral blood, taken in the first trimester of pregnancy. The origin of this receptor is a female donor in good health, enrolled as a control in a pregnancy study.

In nucleotides, the sequence is TGCAGCGTTGAAGGGGGCCTCAGGTGGGATGGCTACACCTTC. Translated, it gives CSVEGGLRWDGYTF. The chain was built from TRBV29-1 and TRBJ1-2; the D segment could be TRBD1, given 5 matching bases. CDR3 length: 14 amino acids, cysteine to phenylalanine. CDR3 DNA only is kept here, 42 bases in frame from base 1. In the germline V gene, CDR1 corresponds to SQVTM and CDR2 to ANQGSEA. V is shortened by 1 base, J by 6 bases, and the region joining them spans 15 bases.